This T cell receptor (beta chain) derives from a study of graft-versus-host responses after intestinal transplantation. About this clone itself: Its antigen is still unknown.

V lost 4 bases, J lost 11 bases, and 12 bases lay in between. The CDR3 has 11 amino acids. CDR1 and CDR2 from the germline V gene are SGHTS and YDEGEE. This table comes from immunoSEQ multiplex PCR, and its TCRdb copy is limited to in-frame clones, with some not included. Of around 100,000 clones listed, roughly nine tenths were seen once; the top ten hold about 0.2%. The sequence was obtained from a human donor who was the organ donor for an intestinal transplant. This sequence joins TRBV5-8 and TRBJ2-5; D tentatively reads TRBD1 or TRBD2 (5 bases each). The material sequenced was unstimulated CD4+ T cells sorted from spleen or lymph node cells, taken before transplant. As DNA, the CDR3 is TGTGCCAGCAGCGATCAGGGAGAGCAGTACTTC. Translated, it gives CASSDQGEQYF.